This TCR beta chain was identified during a study of T cell responses to AZD1222 COVID-19 vaccine. Broader study findings: Donors, mostly white British, included more females; clonal diversity was possibly underestimated.

Assay: immunoSEQ multiplex PCR; the TCRdb copy retains only in-frame clones and omits some. The table shows approximately 93,000 clones, with approximately 89% occurring only once. The germline CDR1 and CDR2 sequences are GTSNPN and SVGIG (reference sequence). Trimming pared 3 bases from V and 5 bases from J, leaving 13 bases between. This CDR3 spans 13 amino acids. Concerning this clone itself: Antigen unknown.

Sequenced material: peripheral blood, taken 28 days after the second AZD1222 dose. The genes are TRBV30 and TRBJ1-2, with D uncertain. The source of this sequence is an adult who received the AZD1222 COVID-19 vaccine. The CDR3 region has the DNA TGTGCCTGGAGGAACATCGCGCAATATGGCTACACCTTC. Translating gives CAWRNIAQYGYTF.